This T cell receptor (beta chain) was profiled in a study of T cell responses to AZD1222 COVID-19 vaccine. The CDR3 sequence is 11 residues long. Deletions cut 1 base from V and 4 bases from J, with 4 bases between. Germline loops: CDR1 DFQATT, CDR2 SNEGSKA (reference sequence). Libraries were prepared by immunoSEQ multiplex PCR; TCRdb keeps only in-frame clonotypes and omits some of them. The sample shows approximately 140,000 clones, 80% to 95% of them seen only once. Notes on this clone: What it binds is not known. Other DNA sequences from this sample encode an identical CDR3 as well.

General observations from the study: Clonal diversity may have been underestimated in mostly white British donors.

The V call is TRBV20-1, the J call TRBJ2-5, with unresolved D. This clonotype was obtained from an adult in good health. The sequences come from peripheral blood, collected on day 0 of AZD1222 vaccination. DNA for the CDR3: TGCAGTGCTAGAGCAGGAGAGACCCAGTACTTC. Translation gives CSARAGETQYF.